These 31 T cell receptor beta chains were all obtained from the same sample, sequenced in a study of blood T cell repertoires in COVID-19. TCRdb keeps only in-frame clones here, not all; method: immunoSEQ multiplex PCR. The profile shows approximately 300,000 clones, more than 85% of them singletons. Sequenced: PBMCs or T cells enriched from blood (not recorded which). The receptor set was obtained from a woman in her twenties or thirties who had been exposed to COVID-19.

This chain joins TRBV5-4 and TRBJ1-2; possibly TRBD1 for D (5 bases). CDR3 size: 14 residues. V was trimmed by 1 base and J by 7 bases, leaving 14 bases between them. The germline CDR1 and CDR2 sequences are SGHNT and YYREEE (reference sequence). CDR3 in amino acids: CASSLTGGTFGYTF. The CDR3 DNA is TGTGCCAGCAGCTTGACCGGCGGGACCTTTGGCTACACCTTC.

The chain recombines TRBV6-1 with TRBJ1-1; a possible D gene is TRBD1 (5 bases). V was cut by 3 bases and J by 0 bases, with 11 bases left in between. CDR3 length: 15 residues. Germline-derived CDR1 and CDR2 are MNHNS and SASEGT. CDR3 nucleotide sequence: TGTGCCAGCAGTGACAGGGCCAGAATGAACACTGAAGCTTTCTTT. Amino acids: CASSDRARMNTEAFF.

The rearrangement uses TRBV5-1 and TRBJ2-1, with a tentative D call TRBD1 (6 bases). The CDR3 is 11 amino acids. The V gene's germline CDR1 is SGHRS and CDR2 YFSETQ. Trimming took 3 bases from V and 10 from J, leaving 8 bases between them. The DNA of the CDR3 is TGCGCCAGCAGCTCCGGACAGGAGCAGTTCTTC. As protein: CASSSGQEQFF.

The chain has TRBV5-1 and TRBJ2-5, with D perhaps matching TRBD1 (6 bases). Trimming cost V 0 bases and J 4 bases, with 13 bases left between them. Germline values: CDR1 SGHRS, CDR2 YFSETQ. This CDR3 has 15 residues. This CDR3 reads CASSLGPGDGETQYF. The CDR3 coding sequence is TGCGCCAGCAGCTTGGGGCCAGGGGACGGAGAGACCCAGTACTTC.

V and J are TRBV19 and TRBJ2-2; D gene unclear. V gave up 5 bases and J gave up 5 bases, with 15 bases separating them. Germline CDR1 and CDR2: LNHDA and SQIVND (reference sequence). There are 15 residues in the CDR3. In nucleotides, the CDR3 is TGTGCCAGTAGTTTGAGGATGCGAACGACCGGGGAGCTGTTTTTT. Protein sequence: CASSLRMRTTGELFF.

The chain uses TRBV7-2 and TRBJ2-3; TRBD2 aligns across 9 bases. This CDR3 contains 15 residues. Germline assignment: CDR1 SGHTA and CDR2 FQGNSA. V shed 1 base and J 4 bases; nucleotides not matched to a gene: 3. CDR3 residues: CASSLGGGGADTQYF. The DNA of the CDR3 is TGTGCCAGCAGCTTAGGAGGCGGGGGGGCAGATACGCAGTATTTT. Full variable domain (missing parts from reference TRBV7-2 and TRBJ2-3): GAGVSQSPSNKVTEKGKDVELRCDPISGHTALYWYRQSLGQGLEFLIYFQGNSAPDKSGLPSDRFSAERTGGSVSTLTIQRTQQEDSAVYLCASSLGGGGADTQYFGPGTRLTVL.

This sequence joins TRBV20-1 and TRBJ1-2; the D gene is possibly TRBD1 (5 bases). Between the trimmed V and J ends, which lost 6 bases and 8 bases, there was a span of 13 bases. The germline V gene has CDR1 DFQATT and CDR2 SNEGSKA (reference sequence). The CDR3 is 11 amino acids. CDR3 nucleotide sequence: TGCAGTGCGCTATCGGACAACGGCTACACCTTC. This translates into CSALSDNGYTF.

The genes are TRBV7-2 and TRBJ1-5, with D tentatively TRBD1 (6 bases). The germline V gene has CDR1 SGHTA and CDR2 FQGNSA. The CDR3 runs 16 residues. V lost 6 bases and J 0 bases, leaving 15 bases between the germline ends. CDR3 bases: TGTGCCAGCAGTACCGGGACACCAAATAGCAATCAGCCCCAGCATTTT. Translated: CASSTGTPNSNQPQHF.

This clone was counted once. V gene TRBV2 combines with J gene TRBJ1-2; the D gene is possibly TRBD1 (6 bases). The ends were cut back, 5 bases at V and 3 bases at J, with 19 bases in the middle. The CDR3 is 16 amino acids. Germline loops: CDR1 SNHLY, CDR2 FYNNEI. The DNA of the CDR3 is TGTGCCAGCAGTAAAAAAAGGGACATTCCATACTATGGCTACACCTTC. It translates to CASSKKRDIPYYGYTF.

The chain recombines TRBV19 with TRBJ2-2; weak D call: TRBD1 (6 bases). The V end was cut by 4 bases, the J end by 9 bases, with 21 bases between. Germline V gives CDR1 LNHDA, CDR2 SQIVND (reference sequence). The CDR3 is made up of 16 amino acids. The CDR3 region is CASSNAGTRVTRELFF. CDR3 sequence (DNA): TGTGCCAGTAGTAACGCCGGGACACGAGTAACACGGGAGCTGTTTTTT.

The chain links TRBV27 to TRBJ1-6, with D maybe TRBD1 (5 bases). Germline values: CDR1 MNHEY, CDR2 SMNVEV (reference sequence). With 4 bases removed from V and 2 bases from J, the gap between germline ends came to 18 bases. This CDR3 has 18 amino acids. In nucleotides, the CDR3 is TGTGCCAGCAGTTCTCTTCGGAGGGGATTCACCTATAATTCACCCCTCCACTTT. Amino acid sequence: CASSSLRRGFTYNSPLHF.

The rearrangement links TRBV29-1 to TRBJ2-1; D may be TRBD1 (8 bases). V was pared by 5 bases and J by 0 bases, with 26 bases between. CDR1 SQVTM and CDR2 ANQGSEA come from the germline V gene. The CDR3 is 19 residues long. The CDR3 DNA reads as TGCAGCGTTTCAGGGGGCGGGGAGCGGGGATCGAGCTCCTACAATGAGCAGTTCTTC. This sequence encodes CSVSGGGERGSSSYNEQFF.

This CDR3 is CASSPSGGPSGGQFF. For the CDR3, the DNA is TGTGCCAGCAGCCCCAGCGGGGGACCCAGTGGGGGGCAGTTCTTC. The chain recombines TRBV6-5 with TRBJ2-1, with TRBD2 matching over 8 bases. This CDR3 comprises 15 residues. V lost 6 bases and J lost 12; bases outside the gene matches: 16. The germline CDR1 and CDR2 sequences are MNHEY and SVGAGI.

The CDR3: CASSPGDSSGNTIYF. Here the CDR3 DNA reads TGTGCCAGCAGTCCAGGGGACAGCTCTGGAAACACCATATATTTT. The gene calls are TRBV6-6 and TRBJ1-3; 7 bases line up with TRBD1. With V trimmed by 5 bases and J by 0 bases, 4 bases remained unmatched. This CDR3 contains 15 residues. In germline, CDR1 is MNHNY, CDR2 SVGAGI (reference sequence).

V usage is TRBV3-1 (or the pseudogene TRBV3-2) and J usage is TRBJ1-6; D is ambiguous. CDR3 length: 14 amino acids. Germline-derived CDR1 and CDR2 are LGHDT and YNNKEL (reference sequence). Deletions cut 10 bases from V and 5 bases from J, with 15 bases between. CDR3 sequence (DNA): TGTGCCACCCGGGAGGCACCAAATAATTCACCCCTCCACTTT. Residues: CATREAPNNSPLHF.

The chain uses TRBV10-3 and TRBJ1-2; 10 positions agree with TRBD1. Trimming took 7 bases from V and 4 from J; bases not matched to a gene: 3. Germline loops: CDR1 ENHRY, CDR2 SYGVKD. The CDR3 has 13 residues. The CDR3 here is CAIKGQGIYGYTF. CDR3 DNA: TGTGCCATCAAGGGACAGGGGATCTATGGCTACACCTTC.

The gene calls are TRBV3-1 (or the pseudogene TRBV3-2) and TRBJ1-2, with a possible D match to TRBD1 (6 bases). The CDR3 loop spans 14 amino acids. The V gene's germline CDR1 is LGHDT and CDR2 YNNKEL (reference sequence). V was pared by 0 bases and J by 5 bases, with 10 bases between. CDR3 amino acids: CASSQEPDRYGYTF. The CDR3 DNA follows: TGTGCCAGCAGCCAAGAACCGGACAGATATGGCTACACCTTC.

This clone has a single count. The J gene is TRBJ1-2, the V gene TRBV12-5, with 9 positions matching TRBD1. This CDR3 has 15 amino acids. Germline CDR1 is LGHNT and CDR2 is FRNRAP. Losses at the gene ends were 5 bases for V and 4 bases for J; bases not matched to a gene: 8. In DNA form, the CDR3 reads TGTGCTAGTGGTCCCCGGGACAGGGCTTTCTATGGCTACACCTTC. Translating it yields CASGPRDRAFYGYTF.

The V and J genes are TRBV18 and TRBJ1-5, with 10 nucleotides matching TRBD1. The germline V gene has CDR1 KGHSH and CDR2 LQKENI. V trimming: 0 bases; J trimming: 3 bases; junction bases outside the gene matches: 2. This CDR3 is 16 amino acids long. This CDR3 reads CASSPPGQGYNQPQHF. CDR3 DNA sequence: TGTGCCAGCTCACCACCGGGACAGGGGTACAATCAGCCCCAGCATTTT. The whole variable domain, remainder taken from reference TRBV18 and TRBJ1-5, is NAGVMQNPRHLVRRRGQEARLRCSPMKGHSHVYWYRQLPEEGLKFMVYLQKENIIDESGMPKERFSAEFPKEGPSILRIQQVVRGDSAAYFCASSPPGQGYNQPQHFGDGTRLSIL.

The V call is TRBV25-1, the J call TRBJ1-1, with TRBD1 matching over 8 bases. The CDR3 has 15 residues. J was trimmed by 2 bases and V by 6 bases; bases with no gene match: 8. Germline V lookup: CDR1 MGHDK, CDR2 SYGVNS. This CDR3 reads CASRETGTGNTEAFF. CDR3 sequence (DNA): TGTGCCAGCAGAGAGACCGGGACAGGAAACACTGAAGCTTTCTTT. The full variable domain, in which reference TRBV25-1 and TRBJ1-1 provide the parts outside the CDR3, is EADIYQTPRYLVIGTGKKITLECSQTMGHDKMYWYQQDPGMELHLIHYSYGVNSTEKGDLSSESTVSRIRTEHFPLTLESARPSHTSQYLCASRETGTGNTEAFFGQGTRLTVV.

CDR3 DNA: TGTGCCAGTAGTATTAAGGGGCCTAGCTCCTACAATGAGCAGTTCTTC. Translated: CASSIKGPSSYNEQFF. V and J are TRBV19 and TRBJ2-1, with D perhaps TRBD1 (5 bases). This CDR3 region has 16 residues. Germline V gene lookup returns CDR1 LNHDA and CDR2 SQIVND (reference sequence). The germline V and J ends were trimmed by 3 bases and 0 bases, with 12 bases remaining between them.

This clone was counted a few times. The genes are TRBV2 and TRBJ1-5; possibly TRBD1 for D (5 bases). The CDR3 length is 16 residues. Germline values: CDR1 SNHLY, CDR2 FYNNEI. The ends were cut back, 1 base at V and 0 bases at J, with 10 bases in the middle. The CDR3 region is CASSEGPGYSNQPQHF. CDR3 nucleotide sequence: TGTGCCAGCAGTGAAGGACCAGGGTATAGCAATCAGCCCCAGCATTTT.

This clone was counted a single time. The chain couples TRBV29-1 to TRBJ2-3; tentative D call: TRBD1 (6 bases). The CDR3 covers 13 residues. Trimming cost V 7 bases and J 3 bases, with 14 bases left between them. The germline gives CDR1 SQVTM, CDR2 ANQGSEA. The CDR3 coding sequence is TGCAGCGACAGGACAGACGGAACAGATACGCAGTATTTT. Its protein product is CSDRTDGTDTQYF.

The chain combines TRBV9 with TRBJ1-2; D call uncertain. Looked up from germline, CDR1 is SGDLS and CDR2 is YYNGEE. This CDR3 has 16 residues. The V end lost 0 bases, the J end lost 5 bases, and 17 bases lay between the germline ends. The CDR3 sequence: CASSVDGSATMYGYTF. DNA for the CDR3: TGTGCCAGCAGCGTAGATGGCAGCGCAACTATGTATGGCTACACCTTC. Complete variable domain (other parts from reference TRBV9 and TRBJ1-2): DSGVTQTPKHLITATGQRVTLRCSPRSGDLSVYWYQQSLDQGLQFLIQYYNGEERAKGNILERFSAQQFPDLHSELNLSSLELGDSALYFCASSVDGSATMYGYTFGSGTRLTVV.

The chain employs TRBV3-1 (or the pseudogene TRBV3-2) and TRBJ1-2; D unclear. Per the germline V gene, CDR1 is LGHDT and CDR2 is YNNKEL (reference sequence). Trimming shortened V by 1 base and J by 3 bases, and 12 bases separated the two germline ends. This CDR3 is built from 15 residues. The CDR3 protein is CASSQGFTGHYGYTF. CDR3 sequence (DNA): TGTGCCAGCAGCCAAGGCTTCACGGGTCACTATGGCTACACCTTC.

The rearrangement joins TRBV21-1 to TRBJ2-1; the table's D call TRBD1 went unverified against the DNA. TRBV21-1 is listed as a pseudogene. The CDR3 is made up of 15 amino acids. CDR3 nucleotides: TGTGCCAGCAGCACCTACAGGGCTCCCTACAATGAGCAGTTCTTC. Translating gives CASSTYRAPYNEQFF.

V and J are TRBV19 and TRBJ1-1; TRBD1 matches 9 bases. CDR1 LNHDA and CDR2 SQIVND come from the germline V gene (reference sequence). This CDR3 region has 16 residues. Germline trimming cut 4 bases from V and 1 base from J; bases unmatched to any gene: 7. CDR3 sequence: CASSKGTGRWNTEAFF. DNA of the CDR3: TGTGCCAGTAGTAAAGGGACAGGGCGTTGGAACACTGAAGCTTTCTTT.

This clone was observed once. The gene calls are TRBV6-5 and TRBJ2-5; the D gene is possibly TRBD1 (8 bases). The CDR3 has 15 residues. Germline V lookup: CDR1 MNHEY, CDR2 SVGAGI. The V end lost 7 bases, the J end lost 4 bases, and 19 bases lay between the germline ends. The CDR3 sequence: CASTTGGAGTETQYF. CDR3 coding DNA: TGTGCCAGCACCACAGGGGGAGCGGGGACAGAGACCCAGTACTTC.

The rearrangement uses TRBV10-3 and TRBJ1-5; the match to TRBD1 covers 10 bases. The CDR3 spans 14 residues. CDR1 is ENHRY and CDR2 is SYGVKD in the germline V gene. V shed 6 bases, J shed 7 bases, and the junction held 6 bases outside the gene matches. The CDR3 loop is CAISPGTGAQPQHF. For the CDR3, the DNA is TGTGCCATCAGCCCCGGGACAGGGGCCCAGCCCCAGCATTTT.

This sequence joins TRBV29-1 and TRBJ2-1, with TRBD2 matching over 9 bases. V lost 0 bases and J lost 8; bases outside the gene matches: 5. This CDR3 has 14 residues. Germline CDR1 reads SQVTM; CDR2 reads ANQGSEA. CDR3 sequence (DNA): TGCAGCGTTGAAGAAGGCGGGGGGGCAGATGAGCAGTTCTTC. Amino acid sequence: CSVEEGGGADEQFF.

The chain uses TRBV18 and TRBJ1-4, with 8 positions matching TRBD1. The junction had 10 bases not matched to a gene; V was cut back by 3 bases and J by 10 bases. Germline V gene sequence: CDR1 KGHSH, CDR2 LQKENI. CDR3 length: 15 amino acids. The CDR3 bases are TGTGCCAGCTCACCTCAGGGGGCTTTGACGGGAAAACTGTTTTTT. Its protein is CASSPQGALTGKLFF.